The 26 T cell receptor beta chains below all came from one sample that was sequenced in a study of regulatory T cells in long-lasting Graves disease. The time point denotes: persistent/refractory GD, antithyroid drugs over 5 years with positive TRAb. Isolated PBMC RNA provided the starting material for the TCR library. Arm-PCR of CDR3 regions and iRepertoire HTBI primers were the basis on which TCR beta libraries were built. TCRdb reanalysed the multiplex PCR reads using MiXCR and keeps one entry per CDR3 protein. The sample carries 400,000 to 500,000 distinct CDR3 sequences, roughly a fifth recorded once. The specimen was peripheral blood mononuclear cells (PBMCs), collected when the disease was refractory, from a patient treated with antithyroid drugs. Receptor source: a female donor with Graves disease.

This clonotype was detected many times. CDR3 DNA sequence: TGTGCCAGCTCACCACAGGGGCAGGGCACTGAAGCTTTCTTT. It translates to CASSPQGQGTEAFF. This chain uses TRBV18 with TRBJ1-1; weak D call: TRBD1 (5 bases). CDR1 is KGHSH, CDR2 LQKENI, per germline. With 1 base removed from V and 4 bases from J, the gap between germline ends came to 10 bases. The CDR3 is made up of 14 amino acids. Looking up the rest from reference TRBV18 and TRBJ1-1 gives the full variable domain: NAGVMQNPRHLVRRRGQEARLRCSPMKGHSHVYWYRQLPEEGLKFMVYLQKENIIDESGMPKERFSAEFPKEGPSILRIQQVVRGDSAAYFCASSPQGQGTEAFFGQGTRLTVV.

This clonotype was recorded a few times. CDR3 amino acids: CASQQGTEAFF. The DNA of the CDR3 is TGCGCCTCCCAGCAAGGGACTGAAGCTTTCTTT. The chain joins TRBV5-1 to TRBJ1-1; D call uncertain. The CDR3 length is 11 residues. CDR1 and CDR2 from the germline V gene are SGHRS and YFSETQ. V was cut by 10 bases and J by 5 bases, with 12 bases left in between.

This clonotype was counted a few times. The V call is TRBV29-1, the J call TRBJ2-7; D may match TRBD1 or TRBD2 (5 bases each). There are 13 residues in the CDR3. Germline V gene sequence: CDR1 SQVTM, CDR2 ANQGSEA. V was shortened by 3 bases and J by 0 bases, with 9 bases between the two germline ends. The CDR3 DNA reads TGCAGCGTTGAGGGGACCTACTCCTACGAGCAGTACTTC. Translating gives CSVEGTYSYEQYF.

This chain links TRBV2 with TRBJ1-2; a possible D gene is TRBD1 (5 bases). Germline V lookup: CDR1 SNHLY, CDR2 FYNNEI. Trimming shortened V by 2 bases and J by 7 bases, and 17 bases separated the two germline ends. The CDR3 runs 15 residues. The CDR3 bases are TGTGCCAGCAGTGAATCGTTCCGCTGGGGCGGTGGCTACACCTTC. Its translation is CASSESFRWGGGYTF.

Judged by abundance, this clonotype is medium-sized (0.01 to 0.1%). The gene calls are TRBV6-9 and TRBJ2-7; D is uncertain. The CDR3 length is 15 residues. Germline assignment: CDR1 MNHGY and CDR2 SVAAGI. The V gene lost 3 bases and the J gene lost 2 bases, with 14 bases spanning the gap. The DNA of the CDR3 is TGTGCCAGCAGTTACACCCCGAACAGTCCCTACGAGCAGTACTTC. This codes for CASSYTPNSPYEQYF.

This clonotype was recorded many times. The gene calls are TRBV12-3 or TRBV12-4 and TRBJ1-5; D gene unclear. V was pared by 3 bases and J by 6 bases, with 12 bases between. There are 14 residues in the CDR3. CDR3 sequence reads: CASSFSGISQPQHF. The CDR3 DNA is TGTGCCAGCAGTTTTAGTGGAATCAGTCAGCCCCAGCATTTT.

This clonotype was picked up many times. CDR3 sequence: CASSGREGEKLFF. In DNA, the CDR3 is TGTGCCAGCAGTGGCCGGGAGGGAGAAAAACTGTTTTTT. The rearrangement uses TRBV12-3 or TRBV12-4 and TRBJ1-4; D gene unclear. This CDR3 contains 13 residues. The V end was cut by 5 bases, the J end by 8 bases, with 12 bases between.

In its sample, this clonotype was seen many times. V and J are TRBV29-1 and TRBJ2-5; either TRBD1 or TRBD2 may fit D (5 bases each). The CDR3 is 12 amino acids. Germline V gene lookup returns CDR1 SQVTM and CDR2 ANQGSEA. V dropped 4 bases and J dropped 7 bases, with 13 bases sitting between them. The CDR3 loop is CSVVGESGTQYF. CDR3 bases: TGCAGCGTTGTGGGGGAGAGCGGGACCCAGTACTTC.

A remark on this clonotype: A much bigger clone sits one base away, suggesting this may be a read error. The gene calls are TRBV19 and TRBJ1-5; TRBD1 is a possible D gene (5 bases). Germline V CDR1 and CDR2: LNHDA, SQIVND (reference sequence). Trimming pared 8 bases from V and 4 bases from J, leaving 18 bases between. The CDR3 has 15 amino acids. The CDR3 spells CASVEGLGSNQPQHF. The DNA of the CDR3 is TGTGCCAGTGTCGAGGGGTTGGGATCAAATCAGCCCCAGCATTTT.

This clonotype was found many times. CDR3 region: CASTHRDSFRSGANVLTF. The CDR3, as DNA: TGCGCCAGCACACACCGCGACAGTTTCCGCTCTGGGGCCAACGTCCTGACTTTC. V is TRBV10-2 and J is TRBJ2-6; a possible D gene is TRBD1 (5 bases). With 7 bases removed from V and 0 bases from J, the gap between germline ends came to 19 bases. Per the germline V gene, CDR1 is WSHSY and CDR2 is SAAADI. This CDR3 has 18 amino acids.

In its sample, this clonotype was seen a few times. The chain joins TRBV20-1 to TRBJ1-3; D ambiguous. The V gene lost 6 bases and the J gene lost 2 bases, with 11 bases spanning the gap. The CDR3 runs 13 residues. CDR1 and CDR2 from the germline V gene are DFQATT and SNEGSKA (reference sequence). Written as DNA, the CDR3 is TGCAGTGCCATTTTCCGGGCTGGAAACACCATATATTTT. It translates to CSAIFRAGNTIYF.

This clonotype has only a few counts. V gene TRBV20-1 combines with J gene TRBJ2-3; D perhaps matches TRBD2 (5 bases). Germline values: CDR1 DFQATT, CDR2 SNEGSKA (reference sequence). V was pared by 2 bases and J by 1 base, with 10 bases between. There are 14 residues in the CDR3. The CDR3 is CSARRRLGTDTQYF. DNA of the CDR3: TGCAGTGCTAGACGGAGGTTAGGCACAGATACGCAGTATTTT.

This clonotype turned up a few times. At one end the junction does not follow the germline gene, possibly because of a read error. The J gene is TRBJ2-5, the V gene TRBV19; 11 bases fit TRBD2. The CDR3 covers 16 residues. Germline CDR1 reads LNHDA; CDR2 reads SQIVND (reference sequence). CDR3 bases: TGTGCCAGTAGGATAGCGGGAGGGCCGGCTGGCGGGACCCAGTACTTC. This codes for CASRIAGGPAGGTQYF.

At least ten counts were recorded for this clonotype. The CDR3 sequence: CASSLATEPYEQYF. The CDR3 DNA reads as TGTGCCAGCAGTTTGGCGACAGAACCCTACGAGCAGTACTTC. V gene TRBV28 combines with J gene TRBJ2-7; D possibly corresponds to TRBD1 (5 bases). V was shortened by 3 bases and J by 2 bases, with 11 bases between the two germline ends. The CDR3 runs to 14 residues. Germline V gene sequence: CDR1 MDHEN, CDR2 SYDVKM. Full variable domain (remainder filled in from reference TRBV28 and TRBJ2-7): DVKVTQSSRYLVKRTGEKVFLECVQDMDHENMFWYRQDPGLGLRLIYFSYDVKMKEKGDIPEGYSVSREKKERFSLILESASTNQTSMYLCASSLATEPYEQYFGPGTRLTVT.

This clonotype was counted at least ten times. The chain carries TRBV20-1 and TRBJ2-7; D is possibly TRBD1 (5 bases). Trimming stripped 3 bases from V and 2 bases from J, with 8 bases between. Per germline, CDR1 DFQATT and CDR2 SNEGSKA (reference sequence). CDR3 length: 12 amino acids. The CDR3 is CSASRQPYEQYF. The DNA for the CDR3 is TGCAGTGCTAGTCGACAGCCCTACGAGCAGTACTTC.

This clonotype has a count of ten or more. The gene calls are TRBV2 and TRBJ1-2; D might be TRBD1 (5 bases). This CDR3 comprises 14 residues. Trimming left V 6 bases short and J 0 bases short, with 11 bases between. Germline CDR1 and CDR2: SNHLY and FYNNEI. The CDR3 loop is CASRGEETNYGYTF. The CDR3 region has the DNA TGTGCCAGCAGAGGGGAGGAGACTAACTATGGCTACACCTTC.

The genes are TRBV15 and TRBJ1-1, with a possible D match to TRBD1 (6 bases). Germline lookup yields CDR1 LNHNV and CDR2 YYDKDF (reference sequence). There are 16 residues in the CDR3. V was shortened by 0 bases and J by 7 bases, with 18 bases between the two germline ends. The CDR3 nucleotides are TGTGCCACCAGCAGAGAACGGTGGGGGGCGCGGAATGAAGCTTTCTTT. Its translation: CATSRERWGARNEAFF. Together with reference TRBV15 and TRBJ1-1, the CDR3 gives the full variable domain: DAMVIQNPRYQVTQFGKPVTLSCSQTLNHNVMYWYQQKSSQAPKLLFHYYDKDFNNEADTPDNFQSRRPNTSFCFLDIRSPGLGDTAMYLCATSRERWGARNEAFFGQGTRLTVV.

There are many counts of this clonotype. This chain connects TRBV20-1 to TRBJ2-7; 11 nucleotides match TRBD2. Per the germline V gene, CDR1 is DFQATT and CDR2 is SNEGSKA (reference sequence). This CDR3 has 13 residues. Losses at the gene ends were 6 bases for V and 3 bases for J; bases not matched to a gene: 4. The CDR3: CSAFTSGGYEQYF. The CDR3 region has the DNA TGCAGTGCCTTCACTAGCGGGGGCTACGAGCAGTACTTC.

This clonotype was found many times. The chain carries TRBV28 and TRBJ2-7; D is perhaps TRBD2 (6 bases). Trimming removed 3 bases at V and 6 bases at J, with 15 bases between. CDR3 length: 14 amino acids. Germline V lookup: CDR1 MDHEN, CDR2 SYDVKM. The CDR3 DNA follows: TGTGCCAGCAGTTTTACTAGCCGGGGAGTCGAGCAGTACTTC. The encoded protein is CASSFTSRGVEQYF.

The chain recombines TRBV6-1 with TRBJ2-1, with 10 bases identical to TRBD1. Germline-derived CDR1 and CDR2 are MNHNS and SASEGT. After removal of 5 bases from V and 12 bases from J, the junction contained 13 bases not matched to a gene. The CDR3 has 15 amino acids. CDR3 sequence (DNA): TGTGCCAGCAGTAACCGTGGGACAGGGGTCGGGGCGCAGTTCTTC. It translates to CASSNRGTGVGAQFF.

The chain couples TRBV30 to TRBJ2-5; the match to TRBD1 covers 10 bases. The CDR3 runs 14 residues. The germline CDR1 and CDR2 sequences are GTSNPN and SVGIG (reference sequence). V shed 0 bases, J shed 4 bases, and the junction held 2 bases outside the gene matches. CDR3 coding DNA: TGTGCCTGGAGTGTGGGGACAGGGGCAGAGACCCAGTACTTC. It codes for CAWSVGTGAETQYF.

The rearrangement joins TRBV11-2 to TRBJ2-7; D not resolved. The V end lost 1 base, the J end lost 3 bases, and 13 bases lay between the germline ends. The germline V gene has CDR1 SGHAT and CDR2 FQNNGV. This CDR3 is built from 15 residues. CDR3 amino acids: CASSLARGQNYEQYF. The CDR3 DNA reads TGTGCCAGCAGCTTAGCCCGTGGCCAAAACTACGAGCAGTACTTC.

This clonotype occurred many times. This chain joins TRBV28 and TRBJ1-6; 8 bases are shared with TRBD1. CDR3 size: 15 residues. V gave up 5 bases and J gave up 5 bases; unmatched junction bases: 5. Looked up from germline, CDR1 is MDHEN and CDR2 is SYDVKM. CDR3 DNA sequence: TGTGCCAGCAGTACGACGGACAGGGATAATTCACCCCTCCACTTT. Translating gives CASSTTDRDNSPLHF. Full variable domain (missing parts from reference TRBV28 and TRBJ1-6): DVKVTQSSRYLVKRTGEKVFLECVQDMDHENMFWYRQDPGLGLRLIYFSYDVKMKEKGDIPEGYSVSREKKERFSLILESASTNQTSMYLCASSTTDRDNSPLHFGNGTRLTVT.

The rearrangement links TRBV7-9 to TRBJ2-7; maybe TRBD1 (6 bases). Germline V lookup: CDR1 SEHNR, CDR2 FQNEAQ (reference sequence). Between the trimmed V and J ends, which lost 4 bases and 6 bases, there was a span of 16 bases. This CDR3 contains 14 residues. The CDR3 here is CASSSEGQRGEQYF. In nucleotides, the CDR3 is TGTGCCAGCAGCTCAGAGGGACAACGAGGCGAGCAGTACTTC. The variable domain in full, with the rest retrieved from reference TRBV7-9 and TRBJ2-7, is DTGVSQNPRHKITKRGQNVTFRCDPISEHNRLYWYRQTLGQGPEFLTYFQNEAQLEKSRLLSDRFSAERPKGSFSTLEIQRTEQGDSAMYLCASSSEGQRGEQYFGPGTRLTVT.

Notes on this clonotype: This may arise from a read error, as a much more abundant clone is one base away. V usage is TRBV6-2 or TRBV6-3 and J usage is TRBJ1-5, with D maybe TRBD1 (5 bases). CDR3 size: 13 residues. Between the trimmed V and J ends, which lost 6 bases and 6 bases, there was a span of 12 bases. Per the germline V gene, CDR1 is MNHEY and CDR2 is SVGEGT. The CDR3 nucleotides read TGTGCCAGCAGGACGACAGAGGGTCAGCCCCAGCATTTT. This translates into CASRTTEGQPQHF.

The table lists this clonotype with many counts. This rearrangement joins TRBV28 to TRBJ1-1; D perhaps matches TRBD1 (5 bases). V dropped 6 bases and J dropped 8 bases, with 19 bases sitting between them. CDR1 and CDR2 (germline): MDHEN, SYDVKM. CDR3 length: 14 residues. DNA of the CDR3: TGTGCCAGCAGCGTCGGGACGCCAAACAGGGAAGCTTTCTTT. It is translated as CASSVGTPNREAFF.